A single sample gave rise to the 14 T cell receptor beta chains below, sequenced in a study of post-analysis software for immune sequencing data. No antigen has been assigned to these receptors. The TCR beta cDNA libraries carried unique molecular identifiers. TCRdb re-analysed the PCR reads in MiXCR, keeping a single row per CDR3 protein. The sample lists 150,000 to 200,000 distinct CDR3 sequences, approximately 30% occurring once. Points from the study as a whole: Comparison of patients with controls showed 4 to 6 TRBV segments more frequent in patients, TRBV5-6, TRBV5-1 and TRBV20-1 among them.

The source material was blood. The receptor set was obtained from a girl between 10 and 17 years old with multiple sclerosis.

About this clonotype: A much bigger clone sits one base away, suggesting this may be a read error. The CDR3 nucleotides are TGCGCCAGCAGCTTGACGGGCTCCGACGAGCAGTACTTC. Its protein is CASSLTGSDEQYF. The chain recombines TRBV5-1 with TRBJ2-4, with unresolved D. The end of the DNA aligns better with TRBJ2-7, so the J call may be wrong. Germline CDR1 SGHRS, CDR2 YFSETQ. The CDR3 covers 13 residues.

The chain links TRBV6-6 to TRBJ1-1, with TRBD1 identical over 8 bases. Per the germline V gene, CDR1 is MNHNY and CDR2 is SVGAGI (reference sequence). This CDR3 comprises 14 residues. The V and J ends lost 2 bases and 4 bases, in that order; junction bases with no gene match: 3. Written as DNA, the CDR3 is TGTGCCAGCAGTTACGGACAGGGTAGCACTGAAGCTTTCTTT. Translating it yields CASSYGQGSTEAFF.

This clonotype was seen many times. The rearrangement uses TRBV18 and TRBJ2-1; a possible D gene is TRBD2 (5 bases). Trimming removed 6 bases at V and 5 bases at J, with 14 bases between. From germline, CDR1 is KGHSH and CDR2 LQKENI. CDR3 length: 14 amino acids. CDR3 sequence reads: CASSRGWGDNEQFF. The CDR3 nucleotides read TGTGCCAGCTCCCGGGGTTGGGGAGACAATGAGCAGTTCTTC.

The rearrangement uses TRBV13 and TRBJ2-2, with D unresolved. The ends were cut back, 4 bases at V and 7 bases at J, with 7 bases in the middle. CDR3 size: 12 residues. The germline V gene encodes CDR1 PRHDT and CDR2 FYEKMQ (reference sequence). The CDR3 is CASSSSFGELFF. In DNA, the CDR3 is TGTGCCAGCAGCTCTTCCTTCGGGGAGCTGTTTTTT.

This clonotype occurred many times. The genes are TRBV28 and TRBJ2-7; tentatively, D is TRBD1 (5 bases). Germline V lookup: CDR1 MDHEN, CDR2 SYDVKM. V was shortened by 1 base and J by 10 bases, with 11 bases between the two germline ends. There are 12 residues in the CDR3. In DNA form, the CDR3 reads TGTGCCAGCAGTTTATTCACAGGTTACCAGTACTTC. Translation gives CASSLFTGYQYF.

Remarks on this clonotype: A much larger clone lies one base from this, so it may be a read error. The chain employs TRBV10-3 and TRBJ2-7; 10 bases map to TRBD2. CDR1 is ENHRY and CDR2 is SYGVKD in the germline V gene. This CDR3 region has 15 residues. The CDR3 region has the DNA TGTGCCATCAGGACGGATACTAGCGGGACCTATGAGCAGTACTTC. Protein: CAIRTDTSGTYEQYF.

Notes on this clonotype: At one end, the junction sequence differs from germline, possibly due to a read error. J is TRBJ1-1 and V is TRBV12-3 or TRBV12-4; no definite D call. The CDR3 is 14 residues long. CDR3 nucleotide sequence: TGTGCCAGCTGCCCCTGGCTTCGAGAGACTGAAGTTTTCTTT. It is translated as CASCPWLRETEVFF.

Remarks on this clonotype: Since a much larger clone is just one base distant, this may be a read error. This chain links TRBV15 with TRBJ2-3; maybe TRBD2 (6 bases). V lost 5 bases and J 6 bases, leaving 15 bases between the germline ends. The CDR3 totals 14 residues. Looked up from germline, CDR1 is LNHNV and CDR2 is YYDKDF (reference sequence). The CDR3 DNA sequence: TGTGCCACCAGCGCTCGACTAGGTCGGGATACGCAGTATTTT. It codes for CATSARLGRDTQYF.

This clonotype has only a few counts. CDR3 amino acids: CASSPGIAGGQETQYF. CDR3 coding DNA: TGTGCCAGCAGCCCAGGAATTGCGGGGGGACAAGAGACCCAGTACTTC. The J gene is TRBJ2-5, the V gene TRBV7-2; TRBD2 matches at 8 bases. V trimming: 5 bases; J trimming: 2 bases; junction bases outside the gene matches: 10. The CDR3 totals 16 residues. The germline V gene has CDR1 SGHTA and CDR2 FQGNSA.

This chain links TRBV7-2 with TRBJ2-5; D call uncertain. CDR3 size: 14 residues. Trimming pared 6 bases from V and 4 bases from J, leaving 15 bases between. Germline V CDR1 and CDR2: SGHTA, FQGNSA. The CDR3 DNA reads TGTGCCAGCAGGTCGACTTGGCCCCGAGAGACCCAGTACTTC. It yields the protein CASRSTWPRETQYF.

As to this clonotype: Being one base from a much bigger clone, this may be a read error. The V gene is TRBV5-1, the J gene TRBJ2-3; D may be TRBD1 or TRBD2 (6 bases each). V lost 3 bases and J lost 2, with 13 bases in between. CDR3 size: 15 residues. CDR1 is SGHRS, CDR2 YFSETQ, per germline. This CDR3 is CASSSEGQDTDTQYF. The CDR3 coding sequence is TGCGCCAGCAGCTCGGAGGGACAAGACACAGATACGCAGTATTTT.

This clonotype was seen many times. The gene calls are TRBV20-1 and TRBJ2-7; 8 positions agree with TRBD2. Germline V CDR1 and CDR2: DFQATT, SNEGSKA (reference sequence). V lost 3 bases to trimming and J lost 6 bases; unmatched junction nucleotides: 10. This CDR3 is 14 amino acids long. This CDR3 is CSARVSGNAGEQYF. The CDR3 nucleotides are TGCAGTGCTAGGGTTAGCGGGAACGCGGGCGAGCAGTACTTC.

This clonotype was seen a few times. This chain joins TRBV20-1 and TRBJ1-5; D might be TRBD1 (5 bases). Germline CDR1 DFQATT, CDR2 SNEGSKA (reference sequence). The CDR3 consists of 15 residues. Trimming took 0 bases from V and 5 from J, leaving 14 bases between them. In DNA, the CDR3 is TGCAGTGCTAGAGAGTTACGCTCAGGGTATCAGCCCCAGCATTTT. It translates to CSARELRSGYQPQHF.

This clonotype was seen more than once but under ten times. The chain has TRBV11-2 and TRBJ1-1; the D is unclear. V was trimmed by 5 bases and J by 6 bases, leaving 16 bases between them. The germline V gene has CDR1 SGHAT and CDR2 FQNNGV. The CDR3 totals 14 residues. For the CDR3, the DNA is TGTGCCAGCAGCCCTCCGATCACGGGGTCTGAAGCTTTCTTT. It is translated as CASSPPITGSEAFF.